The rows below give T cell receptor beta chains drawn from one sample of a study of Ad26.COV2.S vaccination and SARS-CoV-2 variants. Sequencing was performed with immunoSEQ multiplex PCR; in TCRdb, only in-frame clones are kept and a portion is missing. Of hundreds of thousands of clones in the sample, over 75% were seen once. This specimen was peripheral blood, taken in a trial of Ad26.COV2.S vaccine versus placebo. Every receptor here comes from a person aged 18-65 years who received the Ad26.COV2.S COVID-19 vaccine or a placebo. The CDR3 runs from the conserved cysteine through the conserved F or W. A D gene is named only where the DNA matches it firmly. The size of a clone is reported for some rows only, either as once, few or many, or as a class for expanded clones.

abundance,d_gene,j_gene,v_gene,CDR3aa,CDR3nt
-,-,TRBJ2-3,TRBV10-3,CAIRLSGTPSTDTQYF,TGTGCCATCAGGTTATCCGGGACACCTAGCACAGATACGCAGTATTTT
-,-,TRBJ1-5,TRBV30,CAWSTSSGTINHAPQHF,TGTGCCTGGAGTACCTCCTCCGGGACCATCAATCATGCGCCCCAGCATTTT
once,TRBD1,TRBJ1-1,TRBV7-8,CASSLEGQVITEAFF,TGTGCCAGCAGCTTAGAAGGACAGGTAATCACTGAAGCTTTCTTT
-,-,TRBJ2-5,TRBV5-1,CASSLGQFQETQYF,TGCGCCAGCAGCTTGGGACAGTTCCAAGAGACCCAGTACTTC
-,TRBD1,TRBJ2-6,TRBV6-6,CASRTGAGANVLTF,TGTGCCAGCAGGACAGGGGCCGGGGCCAACGTCCTGACTTTC
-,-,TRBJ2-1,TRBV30,CAWSVQYNEQFF,TGTGCCTGGAGTGTTCAGTACAATGAGCAGTTCTTC
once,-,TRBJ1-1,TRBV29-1,CSVLHRASNTEAFF,TGCAGCGTGCTACACAGGGCGTCGAACACTGAAGCTTTCTTT
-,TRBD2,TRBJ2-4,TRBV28,CASSFLGGSDNIQYF,TGTGCCAGCAGTTTTCTCGGGGGGTCAGATAACATTCAGTACTTC
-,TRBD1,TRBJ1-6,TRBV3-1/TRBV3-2,CASSPRDRGSPLHF,TGTGCCAGCAGCCCCCGGGACAGGGGCTCACCCCTCCACTTT
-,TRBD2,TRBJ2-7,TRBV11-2,CASSIIAGVVDEQYF,TGTGCCAGCAGCATTATAGCGGGAGTTGTCGACGAGCAGTACTTC
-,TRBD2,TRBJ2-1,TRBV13,CASRLAGGSYNEQFF,TGTGCCAGCAGATTAGCGGGAGGAAGTTATAATGAGCAGTTCTTC
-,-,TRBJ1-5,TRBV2,CASSEDGSNQPQHF,TGTGCCAGCAGTGAAGACGGATCCAATCAGCCCCAGCATTTT
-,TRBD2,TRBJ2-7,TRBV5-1,CASTLTSGTSYEQYF,TGCGCCAGCACGCTGACTAGCGGAACCTCCTACGAGCAGTACTTC
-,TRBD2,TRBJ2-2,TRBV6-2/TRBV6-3,CASSSSGYRGAGELFF,TGTGCCAGCAGTTCTAGCGGGTATAGGGGTGCCGGGGAGCTGTTTTTT
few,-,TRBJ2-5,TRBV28,CASSRRVSETQYF,TGTGCCAGCAGTCGTAGGGTCTCGGAGACCCAGTACTTC
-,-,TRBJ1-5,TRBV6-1,CASSDRVSNQPQHF,TGTGCCAGCAGTGACAGGGTAAGCAATCAGCCCCAGCATTTT
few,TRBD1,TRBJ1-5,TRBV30,CAWSKQGAGNQPQHF,TGTGCCTGGAGTAAACAGGGGGCAGGCAATCAGCCCCAGCATTTT
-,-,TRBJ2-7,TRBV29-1,CSVGRSSYEQYF,TGCAGCGTTGGGAGGAGCTCCTACGAGCAGTACTTC
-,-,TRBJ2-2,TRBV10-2,CAIQFVNTGELFF,TGCGCCATCCAATTCGTGAACACCGGGGAGCTGTTTTTT
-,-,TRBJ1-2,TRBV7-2,CASSFVLGYTF,TGTGCCAGCAGCTTTGTCCTGGGCTACACCTTC
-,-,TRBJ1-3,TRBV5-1,CASKWGRVGRNSGNTIYF,TGCGCCAGCAAGTGGGGGAGGGTGGGCAGGAACTCTGGAAACACCATATATTTT
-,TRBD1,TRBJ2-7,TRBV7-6,CASSLVGGQGVSEQYF,TGTGCCAGCAGCTTAGTAGGCGGGCAGGGGGTGTCCGAGCAGTACTTC
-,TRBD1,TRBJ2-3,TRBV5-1,CASSPRTGVPDTQYF,TGCGCCAGCAGCCCACGGACAGGGGTACCAGATACGCAGTATTTT
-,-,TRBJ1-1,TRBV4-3,CASSPRQMNTEAFF,TGCGCCAGCAGCCCCAGACAGATGAACACTGAAGCTTTCTTT
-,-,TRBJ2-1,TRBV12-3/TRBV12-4,CASSPAYNEQFF,TGTGCCAGCAGTCCCGCATACAATGAGCAGTTCTTC
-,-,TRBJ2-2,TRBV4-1,CASSPRFGGTGELFF,TGCGCCAGCAGCCCACGCTTTGGCGGCACCGGGGAGCTGTTTTTT
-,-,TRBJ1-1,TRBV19,CASSMKSSNTEAFF,TGTGCCAGTAGTATGAAGTCGTCGAACACTGAAGCTTTCTTT
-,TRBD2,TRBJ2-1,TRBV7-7,CASRLYEAGEYNEQFF,TGTGCCAGCAGGTTATATGAAGCGGGAGAGTACAATGAGCAGTTCTTC
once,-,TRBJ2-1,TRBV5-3,CARSPKRNGIYNEQFF,TGTGCCAGAAGCCCAAAGCGGAATGGCATCTACAATGAGCAGTTCTTC
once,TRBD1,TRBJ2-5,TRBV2,CASGGQPQETQYF,TGTGCCAGCGGGGGACAGCCCCAAGAGACCCAGTACTTC
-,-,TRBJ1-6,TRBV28,CASSFRFRLDSPLHF,TGTGCCAGCAGTTTCCGATTCCGGTTGGATTCACCCCTCCACTTT